The 18 T cell receptor beta chains given below trace back to one sample, sequenced in a study of cytomegalovirus exposure and HLA in healthy donors. The PCR employed 60 Vbeta primers together with 13 Jbeta primers. This table comes from immunoSEQ multiplex PCR, and its TCRdb copy is limited to in-frame clones, with some not included. Here the sample spans about 200,000 clones, more than 60% being singletons. The specimen sequenced was PBMCs. All receptors derive from a man aged 35-49 years in good health and CMV-seronegative.

The chain recombines TRBV7-6 with TRBJ2-7, with 11 bases that match TRBD1. After removal of 5 bases from V and 1 base from J, the junction contained 4 bases not matched to a gene. This CDR3 has 15 amino acids. From germline, CDR1 is SGHVS and CDR2 FNYEAQ. CDR3 residues: CASSLGTGGSYEQYF. The CDR3 DNA is TGTGCCAGCAGCCTCGGGACAGGGGGATCCTACGAGCAGTACTTC.

The sample holds a few counts of this clone. The chain recombines TRBV29-1 with TRBJ1-4; 7 bases are a match to TRBD1. The V gene end was trimmed by 2 bases and the J gene end by 8 bases; junction bases not matched to a gene: 8. Germline V gene sequence: CDR1 SQVTM, CDR2 ANQGSEA. The CDR3 covers 14 residues. This CDR3 reads CSVEPMTGKEKLFF. The CDR3, as DNA: TGCAGCGTTGAACCTATGACAGGGAAAGAAAAACTGTTTTTT.

The V and J genes are TRBV6-5 and TRBJ2-1; 12 bases map to TRBD2. The CDR3 contains 16 residues. The germline V gene has CDR1 MNHEY and CDR2 SVGAGI. V trimming: 4 bases; J trimming: 0 bases; junction bases outside the gene matches: 1. CDR3 bases: TGTGCCAGCAGTTTGACTAGCGGGAGCTCCTACAATGAGCAGTTCTTC. Translating it yields CASSLTSGSSYNEQFF.

A word on this clone: Other nucleotide sequences from this sample produce the same CDR3. CDR3 nucleotides: TGCGCCAGCAGCTTGGACAGAACGTACGAGCAGTACTTC. Its translation: CASSLDRTYEQYF. This chain links TRBV5-1 with TRBJ2-7; D ambiguous. Trimming removed 0 bases from V and 4 bases from J, with 8 bases in between. CDR1 is SGHRS and CDR2 is YFSETQ in the germline V gene. The CDR3 contains 13 residues. Filled out from reference TRBV5-1 and TRBJ2-7, the complete variable domain reads KAGVTQTPRYLIKTRGQQVTLSCSPISGHRSVSWYQQTPGQGLQFLFEYFSETQRNKGNFPGRFSGRQFSNSRSEMNVSTLELGDSALYLCASSLDRTYEQYFGPGTRLTVT.

This clone was seen only once. The chain joins TRBV7-2 to TRBJ2-7, with TRBD1 identical over 8 bases. Per germline, CDR1 SGHTA and CDR2 FQGNSA. The CDR3 has 15 residues. V lost 0 bases to trimming and J lost 3 bases; unmatched junction nucleotides: 4. The chain's CDR3 is CASSLAQGASYEQYF. The CDR3 region has the DNA TGTGCCAGCAGCTTAGCGCAGGGGGCGAGCTACGAGCAGTACTTC.

The chain combines TRBV19 with TRBJ1-1; TRBD1 matches 7 bases. The CDR3 covers 13 residues. With V trimmed by 11 bases and J by 9 bases, 15 bases remained unmatched. In germline, CDR1 is LNHDA, CDR2 SQIVND (reference sequence). CDR3 in amino acids: CASTPRQGEQAFF. CDR3 coding DNA: TGTGCCTCAACCCCGAGGCAGGGGGAGCAAGCTTTCTTT. Together with reference TRBV19 and TRBJ1-1, the CDR3 gives the full variable domain: DGGITQSPKYLFRKEGQNVTLSCEQNLNHDAMYWYRQDPGQGLRLIYYSQIVNDFQKGDIAEGYSVSREKKESFPLTVTSAQKNPTAFYLCASTPRQGEQAFFGQGTRLTVV.

This clone was counted a few times. The chain joins TRBV6-5 to TRBJ1-2; D perhaps matches TRBD1 (5 bases). Looked up from germline, CDR1 is MNHEY and CDR2 is SVGAGI. Trimming cost V 6 bases and J 6 bases, with 11 bases left between them. The CDR3 contains 12 residues. The CDR3 DNA follows: TGTGCCAGCAGGGACATCTGGGATGGCTACACCTTC. Its translation is CASRDIWDGYTF.

The chain couples TRBV7-2 to TRBJ2-7; 8 bases are shared with TRBD2. CDR1 and CDR2 from the germline V gene are SGHTA and FQGNSA. The ends lost 4 bases at V and 3 bases at J; junction bases unmatched: 5. The CDR3 contains 14 residues. The DNA of the CDR3 is TGTGCCAGCAGCTCGGGACTAGGCTTCTACGAGCAGTACTTC. Protein sequence: CASSSGLGFYEQYF.

V gene TRBV6-6 combines with J gene TRBJ1-6; 10 positions agree with TRBD1. Germline V lookup: CDR1 MNHNY, CDR2 SVGAGI (reference sequence). The V segment lost 5 bases and the J segment 8 bases; nucleotides outside the gene matches: 6. This CDR3 is built from 15 residues. CDR3 bases: TGTGCCAGCAGTCCCCTTGGACAGGGGGATTCACCCCTCCACTTT. Amino acids: CASSPLGQGDSPLHF.

The rearrangement uses TRBV4-1 and TRBJ2-7, with 9 bases lining up with TRBD2. The CDR3 runs 16 residues. J was trimmed by 1 base and V by 4 bases; bases with no gene match: 8. Germline V lookup: CDR1 MGHRA, CDR2 YSYEKL. The CDR3 here is CASSPDLAGVSYEQYF. The CDR3 coding sequence is TGCGCCAGCAGCCCCGATTTAGCGGGGGTTTCCTACGAGCAGTACTTC.

This rearrangement joins TRBV4-1 to TRBJ2-1; 11 bases line up with TRBD2. The CDR3 has 17 residues. After removal of 4 bases from V and 2 bases from J, the junction contained 7 bases not matched to a gene. Germline V gene sequence: CDR1 MGHRA, CDR2 YSYEKL. The CDR3 coding sequence is TGCGCCAGCAGCCCCCTTGGTAGCGGGAGGGCCTACAATGAGCAGTTCTTC. Protein sequence: CASSPLGSGRAYNEQFF.

This clone was observed once. The chain uses TRBV7-9 and TRBJ2-1; TRBD2 is a possible D gene (6 bases). V lost 2 bases and J lost 10, with 12 bases in between. This CDR3 is 13 amino acids long. Germline V gene data show CDR1 as SEHNR and CDR2 as FQNEAQ (reference sequence). CDR3 residues: CASSLTAGREQFF. The CDR3 nucleotides read TGTGCCAGCAGCTTAACGGCAGGGAGGGAGCAGTTCTTC.

V usage is TRBV7-9 and J usage is TRBJ2-3; D is possibly TRBD2 (6 bases). CDR1 is SEHNR, CDR2 FQNEAQ, per germline (reference sequence). CDR3 length: 11 residues. V lost 11 bases, J lost 13 bases, and 19 bases lay in between. In DNA, the CDR3 is TGTGCCGGGGATTCGGCGGGGACGGAGTATTTT. It translates to CAGDSAGTEYF.

This clone was recorded only once. The chain combines TRBV5-6 with TRBJ2-5; D might be TRBD2 (6 bases). The V end lost 0 bases, the J end lost 4 bases, and 13 bases lay between the germline ends. CDR1 is SGHDT and CDR2 is YYEEEE in the germline V gene. This CDR3 has 15 residues. The CDR3 reads CASSLAGGASETQYF. Here the CDR3 DNA reads TGTGCCAGCAGCTTGGCCGGGGGAGCGTCAGAGACCCAGTACTTC.

This clone has only one observation. The chain carries TRBV2 and TRBJ2-3; D possibly corresponds to TRBD2 (5 bases). Germline V gene lookup returns CDR1 SNHLY and CDR2 FYNNEI. Trimming cost V 3 bases and J 3 bases, with 13 bases left between them. The CDR3 consists of 15 residues. The CDR3 here is CASSEVGSRTDTQYF. The CDR3 nucleotides read TGTGCCAGCAGTGAGGTGGGGAGTAGGACAGATACGCAGTATTTT.

This clone was seen only a few times. The chain uses TRBV5-8 and TRBJ2-7; the match to TRBD1 covers 9 bases. The CDR3 contains 14 residues. Germline V CDR1 and CDR2: SGHTS, YDEGEE. With 2 bases clipped from V and 4 bases from J, the junction kept 4 bases outside the gene matches. CDR3 DNA sequence: TGTGCCAGCAGCTTTACAGGGGGCCGGTACGAGCAGTACTTC. It is translated as CASSFTGGRYEQYF.

This chain connects TRBV2 to TRBJ2-3, with D possibly TRBD2 on 5 matching bases. The CDR3 sequence is 14 residues long. The germline gives CDR1 SNHLY, CDR2 FYNNEI. With 4 bases removed from V and 2 bases from J, the gap between germline ends came to 10 bases. CDR3 DNA: TGTGCCAGCAGTGCGAGCGGCACCACAGATACGCAGTATTTT. As protein: CASSASGTTDTQYF.

The gene calls are TRBV19 and TRBJ1-5; 10 bases are shared with TRBD1. There are 14 residues in the CDR3. The V and J ends lost 10 bases and 6 bases, in that order; junction bases with no gene match: 9. Germline values: CDR1 LNHDA, CDR2 SQIVND (reference sequence). The CDR3 here is CATSDRGITQPQHF. Here the CDR3 DNA reads TGTGCCACCTCGGACAGGGGGATTACTCAGCCCCAGCATTTT.